This paragraph reports one T cell receptor (beta chain). This clonotype came up many times. Its specific antigen is unknown. Base qualities are missing; no much larger clone stands one base away. This entry belongs to a study of T cell repertoires in breast cancer (dated by TCRdb to the mid-2010s). The study in broad terms: Tumors, lymph nodes and peripheral blood lymphocytes from breast cancer patients, as well as peripheral blood from healthy control donors, were profiled. On average, sequencing produced about 490,000 sequences per sample and approximately 9 reads per input cell. Tumor-free lymph nodes were processed without enzymatic digestion, and Ficoll was used to separate blood samples. Tumors and tumor-involved lymph nodes were minced and digested with Liberase and DNase, then filtered through 70-um and 40-um filters. Given the low mutational burden of breast cancer and the rarity of common mutations in breast cancer, it was reasoned that TCRs shared between breast cancer patients would target shared antigens. The majority of the 20 or so patient tumors analyzed for shared TCRs were ER+/PR+. Controls included nine healthy donors of an age range similar to the patients. Study-wide findings and limitations: Shared TCRs were encoded by various nucleotide sequences, which suggests selection and expansion based on antigen. Emulsion RT-PCR was regarded as qualitative rather than quantitative, because clone recovery was skewed by transcript abundance and primer differences. About 18 TCR pairs were shared across seven or more patient tumors and were rarely found in control blood, which suggests possible tumor specificity. Compared with tumor-free nodes, tumor-involved sentinel lymph nodes shared about fourfold more TCRs with matched tumor repertoires (around 7.7% versus 2%). TRBV7 predominated among the shared TCRs, which could possibly reflect tumor recognition or a mispriming bias from eight TRBV7 primers. Discarding singleton TCRs and sampling only part of each tumor may have missed genuine antitumor clones.

Libraries were built with emulsion pairing. Unpaired genes were suppressed by a second nested PCR containing blocking oligos, after which a third nested PCR added Illumina adaptors and barcodes. Each master mix for emulsion RT-PCR held roughly 5,000-260,000 T cells along with C-region, Stepout and V-region primers. Emulsions were generated with the Micellula Emulsion and Purification Kit, and RT-PCR used Qiagen OneStep RT-PCR reagents. Pooled libraries were sequenced with paired-end 2 x 250 reads on an Illumina MiSeq. In the original analysis: Read pairs were joined in Galaxy and clipped at the engineered overlap into separate alpha and beta files, and reads that were not clipped were discarded. To assign alpha-beta pairs, the researchers used CompleteTCR, a MiTCR-based pipeline that relies on an R script to link chains sharing read cluster identifiers. TCR sequences that were observed only once, about 1-3.4% of the total, were removed as potential sequencing errors. TCRdb took the public reads, trimmed them with fastp at Q25, ran MiXCR for clone calling and kept in-frame beta chains. Rows matching on CDR3 protein sequence are summarized as one entry with the most common DNA and genes. The V and J calls were determined by TCRdb, not by the authors. The sample table lists about 4,400 distinct CDR3 sequences, around a third of them with a count of one. The ten largest account for about a third of the sample.

Taken from the germline V gene, the CDR1 and CDR2 loops are ENHRY and SYGVKD. The CDR3 runs 14 amino acids, cysteine and phenylalanine included. Only the CDR3 region is kept as DNA, spanning 42 bases read in frame from base 1. The V end loses 9 bases and the J end loses 0 bases, and a stretch of 12 bases separates them. To analyze paired alpha-beta TCRs of CD8+ T cells, the study used an expanded emulsion RT-PCR method with primers covering all TCR V genes. Before emulsion RT-PCR, CD8+ T cells were isolated with a CD8 positive selection kit and incubated overnight in about 9.8 IU/mL IL-2. Sequences were obtained from CD8+ T cells. The sequence derives from a pool of human donors with breast cancer or a healthy control (not recorded which). Here the chain combines TRBV10-3 and TRBJ1-3; the best D guess is TRBD1, with 5 bases matching. The CDR3 has the sequence CAIRQTSSGNTIYF. The nucleotide sequence reads as follows: TGTGCCATACGACAGACCAGCTCTGGAAACACCATATATTTT.